The rows below give T cell receptor beta chains drawn from one sample of a study of shared clonotypes between healthy human individuals. The data were produced by immunoSEQ multiplex PCR, yet TCRdb's version contains in-frame clones alone and is incomplete. The data hold about 2.2 million clones, with 85% to 95% observed a single time. The specimen sequenced was naive CD8+ T cells from PBMCs. The receptors derive from a man aged 18-30 years in good health. Some clones in this sample may be carry-over from other donors' samples. Both conserved end residues are part of each CDR3. A D gene is named only where the DNA matches it firmly. Not all rows give a size; the values are once, few, many and, for expanded clones, a class.

V	J	D	size	DNA	CDR3
TRBV6-1	TRBJ1-2	TRBD1	.	TGTGCCAGCAGTGAAAAATACAGGGGGCGATTTCGTGGCTACACCTTC	CASSEKYRGRFRGYTF
TRBV19	TRBJ2-3	TRBD2	.	TGTGCCAGTAGTACCATCAGGGCTAGCGGGTCGCCAGATACGCAGTATTTT	CASSTIRASGSPDTQYF
TRBV11-3	TRBJ2-7	.	.	TGTGCCAGCAGCTTAGTGGAGGGCAGCGAGCAGTACTTC	CASSLVEGSEQYF
TRBV27	TRBJ2-7	TRBD2	.	TGTGCCAGCAGTTTATCGCATGGACTAGCGGGAGTGGACGAGCAGTACTTC	CASSLSHGLAGVDEQYF
TRBV2	TRBJ2-3	TRBD2	.	TGTGCCAGCTTCAGCGGGAGATCCTCAGATACGCAGTATTTT	CASFSGRSSDTQYF
TRBV15	TRBJ2-1	TRBD1	.	TGTGCCACCAGCACAGGGCTGGGACAGGGTGACAATGAGCAGTTCTTC	CATSTGLGQGDNEQFF
TRBV28	TRBJ1-2	.	.	TGTGCCAGCAGTTCGACGAGGGGGGCTTTCTCTGGCTACACCTTC	CASSSTRGAFSGYTF
TRBV10-3	TRBJ2-5	.	.	TGTGCCATCAGCACGACAGAAATCGACCAAGAGACCCAGTACTTC	CAISTTEIDQETQYF
TRBV9	TRBJ1-2	.	.	TGTGCCAGCAGCGCCGGCGGTTGGGCCAACTATGGCTACACCTTC	CASSAGGWANYGYTF
TRBV28	TRBJ2-5	.	.	TGTGCCAGCAGTCCGGTTGAGAGTAGCCCCCAAGAGACCCAGTACTTC	CASSPVESSPQETQYF
TRBV9	TRBJ2-1	.	.	TGTGCCAGCTCCGTCTCCTACAATGAGCAGTTCTTC	CASSVSYNEQFF
TRBV2	TRBJ2-3	TRBD2	.	TGTGCCAGCAGGATGAGCGGGAGGAGTACAGATACGCAGTATTTT	CASRMSGRSTDTQYF
TRBV7-9	TRBJ2-3	.	.	TGTGCCAGCAAGGTGGATACGCAGTATTTT	CASKVDTQYF
TRBV4-2	TRBJ1-2	.	.	TGTGCCAGCAGCCAAGAAGGAGGAGACTATGGCTGCACCTTC	CASSQEGGDYGCTF
TRBV4-1	TRBJ1-1	TRBD1	few	TGCGCCAGCAGCCAAAGGGGGCCCACTGAAGCTTTCTTT	CASSQRGPTEAFF
TRBV2	TRBJ1-1	TRBD1	.	TGTGCCAGCAGGGGGGCAGGGGGCGTTGAAGCTTTCTTT	CASRGAGGVEAFF
TRBV2	TRBJ1-2	.	.	TGTGCCAGCAGTGCCGAGGGGGTGCTTGGCTACACCTTC	CASSAEGVLGYTF
TRBV27	TRBJ2-7	.	.	TGTGCCAGCAGTTTTAGGAACACGGGCGAGCAGTACTTC	CASSFRNTGEQYF
TRBV27	TRBJ1-5	.	few	TGTGCCAGCGGACAGTCAGGACAGCCCCAGCATTTT	CASGQSGQPQHF
TRBV10-3	TRBJ2-5	.	few	TGTGCCATCAGGAATCCAGAAGAGACCCAGTACTTC	CAIRNPEETQYF
TRBV28	TRBJ2-3	TRBD2	once	TGTGCCAGCAGCGACGGGACTCAAGCTGGACTAGCGGGAGGGACGGATACGCAGTATTTT	CASSDGTQAGLAGGTDTQYF
TRBV7-2	TRBJ2-3	.	.	TGTGCCAGCAGCCCCGCAGGGTGGTCGGACACAGATACGCAGTATTTT	CASSPAGWSDTDTQYF
TRBV2	TRBJ2-7	TRBD1	.	TGTGCCAGCAAGGATAGGGGGCAAAGGACCTACGAGCAGTACTTC	CASKDRGQRTYEQYF
TRBV9	TRBJ2-3	.	.	TGTGCCAGCAGCTTAGGGGGTCAGCCGAGGGGAGATACGCAGTATTTT	CASSLGGQPRGDTQYF
TRBV7-3	TRBJ2-2	.	.	TGTGCCAGCAGCTTAAGCCAGAACACCGGGGAGCTGTTTTTT	CASSLSQNTGELFF
TRBV27	TRBJ1-1	.	.	TGTGCCAGCAGTTTATCATCCGAGGGGAACACTGAAGCTTTCTTT	CASSLSSEGNTEAFF
TRBV6-5	TRBJ2-1	TRBD2	.	TGTGCCAGCAGAAGCGGGAGGACGACCTACAATGAGCAGTTCTTC	CASRSGRTTYNEQFF
TRBV19	TRBJ2-6	TRBD1	.	TGTGCCAGTAGTCGACCCCGGACAGGGGAGGCCAACGTCCTGACTTTC	CASSRPRTGEANVLTF
TRBV28	TRBJ2-2	.	.	TGTGCCAGCAGTTTAGGGTCCGGGGAGCTGTTTTTT	CASSLGSGELFF
TRBV30	TRBJ2-2	.	.	TGTGCCTGGAGTGTAAGTAGGAACACCGGGGAGCTGTTTTTT	CAWSVSRNTGELFF
TRBV15	TRBJ1-1	.	.	TGTGCCACCAGCCAGGGTATAACTGAAGCTTTCTTT	CATSQGITEAFF
TRBV7-9	TRBJ2-7	TRBD1	.	TGTGCCAGCAGTCGAAGCGGACAGGGGGACTACGAGCAGTACTTC	CASSRSGQGDYEQYF
TRBV5-1	TRBJ2-2	.	.	TGCGCCAGCAGCTTGGCCCGGGGGCTCGTAAGCACCGGGGAGCTGTTTTTT	CASSLARGLVSTGELFF
TRBV19	TRBJ2-1	TRBD1	.	TGTGCCAGTAGTACCCAGGGGGCCACACTCTCCTACAATGAGCAGTTCTTC	CASSTQGATLSYNEQFF
TRBV7-9	TRBJ2-7	TRBD1	.	TGTGCCAGCAGCCCCTGGGCAGGGGGAGCCTACGAGCAGTACTTC	CASSPWAGGAYEQYF
TRBV7-2	TRBJ2-7	TRBD1	.	TGTGCCAGCAGCCTAGACCCCGGGACAGACTACGAGCAGTACTTC	CASSLDPGTDYEQYF
TRBV21-1	TRBJ2-7	.	.	TGTGCCAGCAGCAAACCAGGGTACGGCTACGAGCAGTACTTC	CASSKPGYGYEQYF
TRBV7-8	TRBJ2-7	.	.	TGTGCCAGCAGCTTAGCGGCGGGACAGTACTACGAGCAGTACTTC	CASSLAAGQYYEQYF
TRBV14	TRBJ2-1	.	.	TGTGCCAGCAGCCACTGGTCTTTAGCGGTCAATGAGCAGTTCTTC	CASSHWSLAVNEQFF
TRBV27	TRBJ1-5	.	few	TGTGCCAGCAGCCACAGGGTAAGCAATCAGCCCCAGCATTTT	CASSHRVSNQPQHF
TRBV13	TRBJ2-7	.	.	TGTGCCAGCAGCTTATGGGGTCAGACCTACGAGCAGTACTTC	CASSLWGQTYEQYF
TRBV6-5	TRBJ2-1	.	.	TGTGCCAGCAGTTACGGGGTCAATGAGCAGTTCTTC	CASSYGVNEQFF
TRBV27	TRBJ2-7	.	.	TGTGCCAGCAGTTTATCCCAGGGGCTCGGGTACGAGCAGTACTTC	CASSLSQGLGYEQYF
TRBV27	TRBJ2-7	TRBD2	.	TGTGCCAGCAGTTTAGAGCGGGGCTACTCCTACGAGCAGTACTTC	CASSLERGYSYEQYF
TRBV7-6	TRBJ2-1	.	.	TGTGCCAGCAGCTTAGGAGGGGTTCGGGAGCAGTTCTTC	CASSLGGVREQFF
TRBV28	TRBJ2-7	.	.	TGTGCCAGCAGTCCACAGCTTTTGGGAAGTGACGAGCAGTACTTC	CASSPQLLGSDEQYF
TRBV12-5	TRBJ2-1	.	.	TGTGCTAGTGGTTTTCCTCAGGTCGGTGGCTCCTACAATGAGCAGTTCTTC	CASGFPQVGGSYNEQFF
TRBV28	TRBJ2-7	.	.	TGTGCCAGCAGCTCCGGGACACTGAGCTCCTACGAGCAGTACTTC	CASSSGTLSSYEQYF
TRBV10-2	TRBJ2-1	TRBD2	.	TGCGCCAGCAGTTTCAGCGGGGGCTCCTACAATGAGCAGTTCTTC	CASSFSGGSYNEQFF
TRBV7-9	TRBJ1-3	.	.	TGTGCCAGCACCGGGACCGCCAATCATATCTCTGGAAACACCATATATTTT	CASTGTANHISGNTIYF
TRBV7-3	TRBJ2-5	.	.	TGTGCCAGCAGCTTAGCAAGGGAGACCCAGTACTTC	CASSLARETQYF
TRBV27	TRBJ1-2	TRBD1	once	TGTGCCAGCGGGGGTTGGGACAGGGGGCTGGCCTATGGCTACACCTTC	CASGGWDRGLAYGYTF
TRBV4-1	TRBJ1-1	.	.	TGCGCCAGCAGCCGGGGGGGGACTGAAGCTTTCTTT	CASSRGGTEAFF